This record concerns one TCR beta chain sequence. Its target is not known. The sample belongs to a study of cytomegalovirus exposure and HLA in healthy donors. General observations from the study: TRBV6-2, TRBV6-3 and other indistinguishable V segments were excluded.

PCR employed 60 Vbeta and 13 Jbeta primers. Authors' analysis steps: A later analysis counted 70 million to 85 million unique TCR beta chains, about 10 million shared. Profiling relied on immunoSEQ multiplex PCR, and the TCRdb table lists in-frame clones only, not all of them. The V and J calls and clone size were taken over from that table, and D and trimming were inferred from the DNA. The sample includes approximately 110,000 clones, approximately 80% of them seen just once. Germline trimming cut 7 bases from V and 5 bases from J; bases unmatched to any gene: 4. CDR3 length: 14 amino acids. Germline V gene data show CDR1 as SNHLY and CDR2 as FYNNEI.

This chain joins TRBV2 and TRBJ2-1; 11 bases are a match to TRBD2. The sequence came from a human donor in good health. Input material: PBMCs. In DNA form, the CDR3 reads TGTGCCAGCATCCGACTAGCGGGACACAATGAGCAGTTCTTC. This encodes CASIRLAGHNEQFF.